This T cell receptor (beta chain) was identified in a study of blood T cell repertoires in COVID-19. Overall study: Acute-phase and convalescent COVID-19 samples originated in the United States, Italy and Spain. Sources were T cells, B-cell-depleted T cells, or PBMCs; the material itself was cDNA or gDNA.

Authors' processing steps: Amplification of reference gene primers was used by the study to estimate nucleated cell counts. Clones were sequenced by immunoSEQ multiplex PCR, and TCRdb holds only the in-frame ones, with some missing. Clone size and the V and J calls come from that table; the DNA yielded D and trimming. This table holds 150,000 to 200,000 clones, around 84% found once. The CDR3 contains 12 residues. Germline CDR1 is SGHAT and CDR2 is FQNNGV. Between the trimmed V and J ends, which lost 1 base and 7 bases, there was a span of 5 bases. This chain connects TRBV11-2 to TRBJ1-5; D is undetermined. Source material: peripheral blood. The TCR comes from a human donor with acute or convalescent COVID-19. The donor label of this sample is uncertain. The CDR3 protein is CASSLAGQPQHF. In DNA form, the CDR3 reads TGTGCCAGCAGCTTAGCGGGACAGCCCCAGCATTTT.